This T cell receptor (beta chain) derives from a study of blood T cells in healthy people across ages. Between the trimmed V and J ends, which lost 4 bases and 4 bases, there was a span of 12 bases. CDR3 length equals 14 residues. CDR1 and CDR2 from the germline V gene are SGHDT and YYEEEE. Sample-barcoded 5' priming and a J-beta primer mix drove a second PCR of roughly 7 to 11 cycles. TCRdb itself ran the 5' RACE reads through MiXCR, one entry per CDR3 protein. This table holds 800,000 to 1,000,000 distinct CDR3 sequences, 45% to 50% found once. The sample comprised blood. The TCR was taken from a man in his thirties or forties in good health. This chain uses TRBV5-6 with TRBJ1-5; D is undetermined. CDR3 residues: CASSLGELNQPQHF. The CDR3 nucleotides read TGTGCCAGCAGCCTTGGAGAGCTAAATCAGCCCCAGCATTTT.